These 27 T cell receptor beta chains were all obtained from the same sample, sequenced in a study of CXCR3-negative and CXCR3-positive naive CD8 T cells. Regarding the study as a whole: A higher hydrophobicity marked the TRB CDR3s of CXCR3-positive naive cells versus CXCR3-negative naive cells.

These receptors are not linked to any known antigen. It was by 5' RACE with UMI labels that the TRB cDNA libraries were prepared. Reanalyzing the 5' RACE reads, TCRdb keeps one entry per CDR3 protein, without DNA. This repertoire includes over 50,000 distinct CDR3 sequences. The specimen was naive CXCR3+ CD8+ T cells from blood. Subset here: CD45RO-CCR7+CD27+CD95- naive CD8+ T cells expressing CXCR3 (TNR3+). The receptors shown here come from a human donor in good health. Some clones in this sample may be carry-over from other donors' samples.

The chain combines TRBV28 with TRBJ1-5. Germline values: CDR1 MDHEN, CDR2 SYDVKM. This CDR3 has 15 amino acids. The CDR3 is CASMGLVGTRQPQHF. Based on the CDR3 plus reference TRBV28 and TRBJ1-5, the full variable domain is DVKVTQSSRYLVKRTGEKVFLECVQDMDHENMFWYRQDPGLGLRLIYFSYDVKMKEKGDIPEGYSVSREKKERFSLILESASTNQTSMYLCASMGLVGTRQPQHFGDGTRLSIL.

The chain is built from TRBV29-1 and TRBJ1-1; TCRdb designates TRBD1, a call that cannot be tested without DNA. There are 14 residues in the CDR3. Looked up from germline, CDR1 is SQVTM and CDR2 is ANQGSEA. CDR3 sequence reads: CSVEGGQMNTEAFF. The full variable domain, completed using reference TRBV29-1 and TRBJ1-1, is SAVISQKPSRDICQRGTSLTIQCQVDSQVTMMFWYRQQPGQSLTLIATANQGSEATYESGFVIDKFPISRPNLTFSTLTVSNMSPEDSSIYLCSVEGGQMNTEAFFGQGTRLTVV.

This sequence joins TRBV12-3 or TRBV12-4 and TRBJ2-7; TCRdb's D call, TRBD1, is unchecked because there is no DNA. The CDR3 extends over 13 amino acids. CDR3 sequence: CASRDRDSYEQYF.

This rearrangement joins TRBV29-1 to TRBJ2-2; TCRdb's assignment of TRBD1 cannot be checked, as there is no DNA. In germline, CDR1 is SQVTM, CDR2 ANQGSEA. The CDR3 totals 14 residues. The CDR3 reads CSAAGWDMAGELFF.

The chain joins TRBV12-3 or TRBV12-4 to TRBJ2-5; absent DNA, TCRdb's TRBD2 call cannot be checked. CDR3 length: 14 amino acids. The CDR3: CASSFPQERRDQYF.

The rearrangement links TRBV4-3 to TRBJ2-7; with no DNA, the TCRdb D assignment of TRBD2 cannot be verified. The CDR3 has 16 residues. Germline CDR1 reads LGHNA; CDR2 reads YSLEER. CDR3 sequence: CASSQGTRGSSYEQYF.

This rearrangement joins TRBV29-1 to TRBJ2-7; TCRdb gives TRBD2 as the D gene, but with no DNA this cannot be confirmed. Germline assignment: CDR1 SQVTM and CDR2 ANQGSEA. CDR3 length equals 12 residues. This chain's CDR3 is CSVETSRYEQYF.

The CDR3 sequence: CSARDERVLGGVWDEQYF. The chain carries TRBV20-1 and TRBJ2-7; without DNA, the TCRdb call of TRBD2 cannot be checked. Per the germline V gene, CDR1 is DFQATT and CDR2 is SNEGSKA (reference sequence). The CDR3 consists of 18 residues.

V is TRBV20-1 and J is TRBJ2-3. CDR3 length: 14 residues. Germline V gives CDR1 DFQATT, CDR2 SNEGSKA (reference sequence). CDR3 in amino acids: CSARELASTDTQYF.

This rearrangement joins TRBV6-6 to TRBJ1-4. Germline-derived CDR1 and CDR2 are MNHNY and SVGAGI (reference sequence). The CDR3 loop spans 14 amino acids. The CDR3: CASSLISTNEKLFF.

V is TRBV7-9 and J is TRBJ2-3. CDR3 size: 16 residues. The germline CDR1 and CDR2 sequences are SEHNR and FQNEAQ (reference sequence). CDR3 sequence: CASSASRTVDTDTQYF. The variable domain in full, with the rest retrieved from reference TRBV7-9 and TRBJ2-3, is DTGVSQNPRHKITKRGQNVTFRCDPISEHNRLYWYRQTLGQGPEFLTYFQNEAQLEKSRLLSDRFSAERPKGSFSTLEIQRTEQGDSAMYLCASSASRTVDTDTQYFGPGTRLTVL.

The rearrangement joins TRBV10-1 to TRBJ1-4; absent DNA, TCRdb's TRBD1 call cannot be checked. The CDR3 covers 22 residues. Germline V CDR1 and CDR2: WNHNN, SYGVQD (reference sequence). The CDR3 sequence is CASSEPTLSRDRGLETNEKLFF.

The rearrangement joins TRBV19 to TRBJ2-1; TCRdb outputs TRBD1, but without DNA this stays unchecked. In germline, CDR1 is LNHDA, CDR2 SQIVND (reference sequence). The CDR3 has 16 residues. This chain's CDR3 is CASNPTQGHSYNEQFF.

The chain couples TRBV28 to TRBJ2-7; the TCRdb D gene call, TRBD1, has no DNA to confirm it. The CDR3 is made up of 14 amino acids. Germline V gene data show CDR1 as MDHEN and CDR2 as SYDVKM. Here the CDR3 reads CASSYGTGEDEQYF.

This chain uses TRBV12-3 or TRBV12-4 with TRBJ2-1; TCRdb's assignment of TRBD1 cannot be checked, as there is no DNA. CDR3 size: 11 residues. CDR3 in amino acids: CASSFGGTQFF.

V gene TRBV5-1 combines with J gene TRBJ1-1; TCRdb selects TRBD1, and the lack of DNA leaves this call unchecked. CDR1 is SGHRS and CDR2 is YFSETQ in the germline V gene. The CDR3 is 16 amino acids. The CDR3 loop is CASSPPQGGMNTEAFF.

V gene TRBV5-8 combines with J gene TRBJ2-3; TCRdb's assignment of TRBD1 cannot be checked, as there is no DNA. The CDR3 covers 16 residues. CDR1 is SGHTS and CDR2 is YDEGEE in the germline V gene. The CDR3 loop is CASSLLAGGGTDTQYF.

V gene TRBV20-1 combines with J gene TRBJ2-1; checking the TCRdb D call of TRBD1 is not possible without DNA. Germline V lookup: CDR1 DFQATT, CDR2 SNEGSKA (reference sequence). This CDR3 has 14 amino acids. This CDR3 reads CSAIAPGEGNEQFF.

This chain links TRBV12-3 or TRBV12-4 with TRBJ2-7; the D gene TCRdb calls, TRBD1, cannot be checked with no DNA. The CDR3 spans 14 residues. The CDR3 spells CASSPHGGLYEQYF.

This CDR3 reads CASRPLAGHEQYF. The V and J genes are TRBV2 and TRBJ2-7; as DNA is missing, the TRBD1 call by TCRdb cannot be tested. In germline, CDR1 is SNHLY, CDR2 FYNNEI. This CDR3 has 13 amino acids.

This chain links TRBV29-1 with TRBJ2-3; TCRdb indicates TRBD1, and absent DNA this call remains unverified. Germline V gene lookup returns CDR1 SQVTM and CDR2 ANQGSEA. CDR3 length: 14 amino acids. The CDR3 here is CSVTGTGGGDTQYF.

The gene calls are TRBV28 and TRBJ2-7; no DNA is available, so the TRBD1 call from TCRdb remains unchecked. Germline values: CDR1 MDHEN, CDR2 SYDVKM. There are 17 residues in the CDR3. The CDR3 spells CASSLAQWTGSPYEQYF.

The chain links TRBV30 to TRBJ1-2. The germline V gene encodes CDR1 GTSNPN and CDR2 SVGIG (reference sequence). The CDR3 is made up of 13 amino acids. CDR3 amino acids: CAWSVGNSYGYTF.

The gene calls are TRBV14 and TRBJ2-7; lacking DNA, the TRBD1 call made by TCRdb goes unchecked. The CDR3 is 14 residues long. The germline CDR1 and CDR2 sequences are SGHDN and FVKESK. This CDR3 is CASSPPSGHYEQYF. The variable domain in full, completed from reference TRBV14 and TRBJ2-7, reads EAGVTQFPSHSVIEKGQTVTLRCDPISGHDNLYWYRRVMGKEIKFLLHFVKESKQDESGMPNNRFLAERTGGTYSTLKVQPAELEDSGVYFCASSPPSGHYEQYFGPGTRLTVT.

The CDR3 loop reads CASSLGGDGRYEQYF. The chain has TRBV7-2 and TRBJ2-7; TCRdb calls TRBD2, which cannot be checked without DNA. The germline V gene has CDR1 SGHTA and CDR2 FQGNSA. The length of the CDR3 is 15 residues.

This CDR3 reads CASSLSGQGTPYNEQFF. The chain recombines TRBV27 with TRBJ2-1; absent DNA, TCRdb's TRBD1 call cannot be checked. Germline values: CDR1 MNHEY, CDR2 SMNVEV (reference sequence). The CDR3 runs 17 residues.

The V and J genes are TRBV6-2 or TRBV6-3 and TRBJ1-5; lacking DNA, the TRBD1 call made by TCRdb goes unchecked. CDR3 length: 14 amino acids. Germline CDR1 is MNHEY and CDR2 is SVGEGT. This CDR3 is CASIPGKENQPQHF.